This T cell receptor (beta chain) was sequenced in a study of shared clonotypes between healthy human individuals. Findings of the study overall: Only blood was sampled, and tissue TCR repertoires likely differ from blood ones. Non-shared clonotypes displayed generation probabilities falling below those of clonotypes present in all four donors.

Only CD45RO-negative cells positively selected for CCR7 counted as naive CD8 cells, so terminally differentiated effector memory CD45RA+ cells were excluded. All donors qualified as healthy HIV-negative adults and had experienced no recent acute infections or vaccinations. Remarks on this clone: Its antigen is undetermined.

Sequenced by immunoSEQ multiplex PCR; TCRdb stores in-frame clones only, minus some. The sample contains about 2.2 million clones, about 94% of which appear only once. The CDR3 runs 21 residues. Germline CDR1 SGHTA, CDR2 FQGNSA. V was trimmed by 0 bases and J by 3 bases, leaving 30 bases between them. The sequence was obtained from a man aged 18 to 35 in good health. Some clones in this sample may be carry-over from other donors' samples. Material for sequencing was naive CD8+ T cells from PBMCs. The V call is TRBV7-2, the J call TRBJ2-7; perhaps D is TRBD1 or TRBD2 (5 bases each). CDR3 DNA: TGTGCCAGCAGCTTAGCGGTGGGGCTTTCGATTCAAGCGGCATCAATCTACGAGCAGTACTTC. Its translation: CASSLAVGLSIQAASIYEQYF.